Below, 31 T cell receptor beta chains from the same sample are listed, as sequenced in a study of shared clonotypes between healthy human individuals. TCRdb's table, derived via immunoSEQ multiplex PCR, lists solely in-frame clones and lacks some. The sample includes 400,000 to 600,000 clones, more than 75% of them seen just once. Sequencing was carried out using PBMCs. The receptors here all came from a woman between 40 and 55 years old in good health. Some clones in this sample may be carry-over from other donors' samples.

This clone was detected many times. Other nucleotide sequences in the sample specify the same CDR3. The chain couples TRBV19 to TRBJ2-6, with D hard to call. The CDR3 has 15 residues. The V end was cut by 3 bases, the J end by 0 bases, with 6 bases between. CDR1 and CDR2 from the germline V gene are LNHDA and SQIVND (reference sequence). This CDR3 reads CASSIHYSGANVLTF. The CDR3 nucleotides are TGTGCCAGTAGTATCCATTACTCTGGGGCCAACGTCCTGACTTTC.

V usage is TRBV7-9 and J usage is TRBJ1-1; D is uncertain. Trimming removed 6 bases at V and 5 bases at J, with 16 bases between. The CDR3 is 14 residues long. Germline V CDR1 and CDR2: SEHNR, FQNEAQ (reference sequence). The CDR3 bases are TGTGCCAGCAGTTCGCGGGCAGGAATAACTGAAGCTTTCTTT. Its protein product is CASSSRAGITEAFF.

This clone was seen only once. The CDR3 DNA sequence: TGTGCCGTCAAGGACACAAACCAAGAGACCCAGTACTTC. This encodes CAVKDTNQETQYF. The chain links TRBV28 to TRBJ2-5, with D possibly matching TRBD1 (5 bases). The germline CDR1 and CDR2 sequences are MDHEN and SYDVKM. V was shortened by 11 bases and J by 0 bases, with 13 bases between the two germline ends. The CDR3 has 13 residues. Based on the CDR3 plus reference TRBV28 and TRBJ2-5, the full variable domain is DVKVTQSSRYLVKRTGEKVFLECVQDMDHENMFWYRQDPGLGLRLIYFSYDVKMKEKGDIPEGYSVSREKKERFSLILESASTNQTSMYLCAVKDTNQETQYFGPGTRLLVL.

This sequence joins TRBV13 and TRBJ2-7; TRBD1 is a possible D gene (6 bases). CDR3 length: 16 residues. Deletions cut 4 bases from V and 2 bases from J, with 18 bases between. Germline V gives CDR1 PRHDT, CDR2 FYEKMQ (reference sequence). The CDR3 nucleotides are TGTGCCAGCAGCTACGACCCCGCCAGGGGTGCCTACGAGCAGTACTTC. Amino acids: CASSYDPARGAYEQYF.

This chain joins TRBV10-3 and TRBJ1-2; 7 nucleotides agree with TRBD1. V gave up 6 bases and J gave up 1 base; unmatched junction bases: 5. CDR3 length equals 14 residues. Germline lookup yields CDR1 ENHRY and CDR2 SYGVKD. CDR3 in amino acids: CAIRHRDSNYGYTF. CDR3 nucleotide sequence: TGTGCCATCAGACACCGGGACAGTAACTATGGCTACACCTTC.

The chain uses TRBV28 and TRBJ1-4; D perhaps matches TRBD1 (6 bases). CDR1 and CDR2 from the germline V gene are MDHEN and SYDVKM. Between the trimmed V and J ends, which lost 3 bases and 6 bases, there was a span of 14 bases. This CDR3 region has 15 residues. CDR3 amino acids: CASSFGRGPYEKLFF. The CDR3 coding sequence is TGTGCCAGCAGTTTTGGCAGGGGTCCTTATGAAAAACTGTTTTTT.

This clone was detected only a few times. The J gene is TRBJ2-4, the V gene TRBV14, with 10 bases lining up with TRBD2. This CDR3 is built from 14 residues. The germline V gene has CDR1 SGHDN and CDR2 FVKESK. V trimming: 0 bases; J trimming: 7 bases; junction bases outside the gene matches: 0. CDR3 in amino acids: CASSQEAGGNIQYF. CDR3 DNA: TGTGCCAGCAGCCAAGAAGCGGGGGGGAACATTCAGTACTTC.

The V call is TRBV19, the J call TRBJ1-5; 9 bases line up with TRBD1. The germline CDR1 and CDR2 sequences are LNHDA and SQIVND (reference sequence). J was trimmed by 0 bases and V by 7 bases; bases with no gene match: 4. The CDR3 is 15 amino acids. The CDR3 DNA reads as TGTGCCAGTAAAGACAGGGGGTATAGCAATCAGCCCCAGCATTTT. Residues: CASKDRGYSNQPQHF.

Details on this clone: The same CDR3 is also encoded by other DNA sequences in this sample. This rearrangement joins TRBV29-1 to TRBJ1-1, with D possibly being TRBD1 (5 bases). This CDR3 region has 12 residues. Trimming removed 7 bases from V and 0 bases from J, with 9 bases in between. Per germline, CDR1 SQVTM and CDR2 ANQGSEA. CDR3 sequence (DNA): TGCAGCGGCGGGGCGGTGAACACTGAAGCTTTCTTT. Its translation: CSGGAVNTEAFF.

This chain links TRBV27 with TRBJ1-2; D call uncertain. The CDR3 is 14 amino acids. Germline V gives CDR1 MNHEY, CDR2 SMNVEV (reference sequence). Trimming left V 4 bases short and J 6 bases short, with 15 bases between. CDR3 loop: CASSSVWANDGYTF. The CDR3 DNA reads as TGTGCCAGCAGTTCGGTTTGGGCAAATGATGGCTACACCTTC.

The chain employs TRBV18 and TRBJ2-6; the match to TRBD1 covers 7 bases. V trimming: 1 base; J trimming: 2 bases; junction bases outside the gene matches: 5. CDR1 is KGHSH, CDR2 LQKENI, per germline. This CDR3 is built from 17 residues. CDR3 bases: TGTGCCAGCTCACCACGACCGACAGGGACTGGGGCCAACGTCCTGACTTTC. This sequence encodes CASSPRPTGTGANVLTF.

This clone is a singleton in its sample. This chain uses TRBV5-1 with TRBJ1-5; D unresolved. The CDR3 is 12 amino acids. Trimming stripped 7 bases from V and 5 bases from J, with 10 bases between. From germline, CDR1 is SGHRS and CDR2 YFSETQ. CDR3 amino acids: CASERPDQPQHF. For the CDR3, the DNA is TGCGCCAGCGAACGACCGGATCAGCCCCAGCATTTT.

As DNA, the CDR3 is TGCAGCGTTGAAGGACAGGGGAGGTATGGCTACACCTTC. Residues: CSVEGQGRYGYTF. The genes are TRBV29-1 and TRBJ1-2, with 8 positions matching TRBD1. In germline, CDR1 is SQVTM, CDR2 ANQGSEA. The CDR3 is 13 amino acids. V gave up 1 base and J gave up 5 bases; unmatched junction bases: 3.

The V and J genes are TRBV7-2 and TRBJ2-3; D remains ambiguous. The CDR3 loop spans 11 amino acids. Germline assignment: CDR1 SGHTA and CDR2 FQGNSA. V lost 4 bases to trimming and J lost 2 bases, with 1 base between them. CDR3 DNA: TGTGCCAGCAGCTCCACAGATACGCAGTATTTT. Translating gives CASSSTDTQYF.

Turning to this clone: This sample also contains other DNA sequences that code for the same CDR3. This chain connects TRBV5-1 to TRBJ2-7, with D possibly being TRBD1 (6 bases). Trimming pared 0 bases from V and 2 bases from J, leaving 12 bases between. The CDR3 runs to 15 residues. The germline V gene has CDR1 SGHRS and CDR2 YFSETQ. The CDR3 DNA is TGCGCCAGCAGCTTGGGACCGACAGGAACCTACGAGCAGTACTTC. Its translation: CASSLGPTGTYEQYF.

V is TRBV7-2 and J is TRBJ2-7; maybe TRBD1 (6 bases). The CDR3 runs to 16 residues. Germline V gene lookup returns CDR1 SGHTA and CDR2 FQGNSA. Trimming shortened V by 2 bases and J by 4 bases, and 18 bases separated the two germline ends. CDR3 bases: TGTGCCAGCAGCTTATTGTCCGGGCAGGGGATGTACGAGCAGTACTTC. Translating it yields CASSLLSGQGMYEQYF.

For the CDR3, the DNA is TGTGCCAGCAGCTTACACCCCGGCAATGAGCAGTTCTTC. Translating it yields CASSLHPGNEQFF. The genes are TRBV7-7 and TRBJ2-1, with no clear D. The CDR3 has 13 amino acids. Germline assignment: CDR1 SSHAT and CDR2 FNYEAQ (reference sequence). Trimming removed 2 bases from V and 6 bases from J, with 8 bases in between.

The chain couples TRBV11-1 to TRBJ1-1, with D perhaps matching TRBD1 (5 bases). Germline-derived CDR1 and CDR2 are SGHAT and FQDESV (reference sequence). V gave up 3 bases and J gave up 2 bases, with 7 bases separating them. The length of the CDR3 is 13 residues. The CDR3 is CASSFGANTEAFF. CDR3 nucleotide sequence: TGTGCCAGCAGCTTCGGGGCTAACACTGAAGCTTTCTTT.

This clone has only a few counts. The chain has TRBV6-4 and TRBJ1-2; D is perhaps TRBD1 (5 bases). CDR3 length: 14 amino acids. V was pared by 3 bases and J by 8 bases, with 16 bases between. The germline gives CDR1 MRHNA, CDR2 SNTAGT. CDR3 sequence: CASSEGPAGRGYTF. CDR3 bases: TGTGCCAGCAGTGAGGGGCCTGCGGGTCGGGGCTACACCTTC.

The chain couples TRBV2 to TRBJ1-5; D is possibly TRBD1 (6 bases). V was clipped by 8 bases and J by 7 bases, with 12 bases between them. Germline V gives CDR1 SNHLY, CDR2 FYNNEI. The CDR3 is 12 residues long. This CDR3 is CASGEGDQPQHF. CDR3 DNA sequence: TGTGCCAGCGGAGAGGGGGACCAGCCCCAGCATTTT.

V is TRBV28 and J is TRBJ2-3, with 8 nucleotides matching TRBD2. The CDR3 consists of 15 residues. V shed 5 bases and J 6 bases; nucleotides not matched to a gene: 10. The germline V gene encodes CDR1 MDHEN and CDR2 SYDVKM. Written as DNA, the CDR3 is TGTGCCAGCAGTCCCCCGGGAGGGGTGGCGGATACGCAGTATTTT. Protein product: CASSPPGGVADTQYF. Drawing the rest from reference TRBV28 and TRBJ2-3, the complete variable domain is DVKVTQSSRYLVKRTGEKVFLECVQDMDHENMFWYRQDPGLGLRLIYFSYDVKMKEKGDIPEGYSVSREKKERFSLILESASTNQTSMYLCASSPPGGVADTQYFGPGTRLTVL.

This sequence joins TRBV27 and TRBJ2-3, with TRBD2 matching 9 bases. V lost 1 base and J lost 2; bases outside the gene matches: 7. CDR3 size: 17 residues. Looked up from germline, CDR1 is MNHEY and CDR2 is SMNVEV (reference sequence). CDR3 amino acids: CASSLFGIAGVTDTQYF. In nucleotides, the CDR3 is TGTGCCAGCAGTTTATTTGGAATAGCGGGAGTCACAGATACGCAGTATTTT.

The count of this clone is one. This chain uses TRBV11-3 with TRBJ2-5; D is ambiguous. Germline CDR1 is SGHNT and CDR2 is YENEEA. This CDR3 spans 12 amino acids. V was shortened by 3 bases and J by 0 bases, with 2 bases between the two germline ends. This CDR3 is CASSLDQETQYF. For the CDR3, the DNA is TGTGCCAGCAGCTTGGACCAAGAGACCCAGTACTTC. Full variable domain (remainder filled in from reference TRBV11-3 and TRBJ2-5): EAGVVQSPRYKIIEKKQPVAFWCNPISGHNTLYWYLQNLGQGPELLIRYENEEAVDDSQLPKDRFSAERLKGVDSTLKIQPAELGDSAVYLCASSLDQETQYFGPGTRLLVL.

The V and J genes are TRBV5-4 and TRBJ2-5, with 10 bases fitting TRBD2. J was trimmed by 7 bases and V by 4 bases; bases with no gene match: 13. CDR3 size: 16 residues. Per germline, CDR1 SGHNT and CDR2 YYREEE (reference sequence). The CDR3 coding sequence is TGTGCCAGCAGCCCGCCGAGGACTAGCGGCCGGGGGACCCAGTACTTC. Translation gives CASSPPRTSGRGTQYF.

The rearrangement links TRBV28 to TRBJ1-1; D gene ambiguous. Germline V gene sequence: CDR1 MDHEN, CDR2 SYDVKM. This CDR3 has 15 residues. V was trimmed by 6 bases and J by 0 bases, leaving 14 bases between them. The DNA of the CDR3 is TGTGCCAGCAGGGACGACCGAGAATTGAACACTGAAGCTTTCTTT. It translates to CASRDDRELNTEAFF.

This clone occurred a few times. The rearrangement links TRBV7-8 to TRBJ2-5; D is perhaps TRBD1 (6 bases). In germline, CDR1 is SGHVS, CDR2 FQNEAQ. Trimming shortened V by 1 base and J by 4 bases, and 13 bases separated the two germline ends. The CDR3 runs to 15 residues. The CDR3 spells CASSLGGLRGETQYF. As DNA, the CDR3 is TGTGCCAGCAGCTTAGGGGGTCTCAGGGGAGAGACCCAGTACTTC.

V gene TRBV5-6 combines with J gene TRBJ2-1; D possibly corresponds to TRBD2 (7 bases). CDR3 length equals 17 residues. Between the trimmed V and J ends, which lost 4 bases and 6 bases, there was a span of 23 bases. Per the germline V gene, CDR1 is SGHDT and CDR2 is YYEEEE. Here the CDR3 DNA reads TGTGCCAGCAGCCAGGGGAGGGGCTATTTTATGGGCAATGAGCAGTTCTTC. Its translation is CASSQGRGYFMGNEQFF. Variable domain in full (rest from reference TRBV5-6 and TRBJ2-1): DAGVTQSPTHLIKTRGQQVTLRCSPKSGHDTVSWYQQALGQGPQFIFQYYEEEERQRGNFPDRFSGHQFPNYSSELNVNALLLGDSALYLCASSQGRGYFMGNEQFFGPGTRLTVL.

The CDR3 here is CATSQDRVNNQPQHF. The CDR3 DNA is TGTGCCACCAGTCAGGACAGGGTGAACAATCAGCCCCAGCATTTT. The chain has TRBV15 and TRBJ1-5, with 8 bases matching TRBD1. V lost 6 bases and J lost 3; bases outside the gene matches: 7. CDR1 LNHNV and CDR2 YYDKDF come from the germline V gene (reference sequence). The CDR3 totals 15 residues.

The chain links TRBV6-5 to TRBJ1-6, with D perhaps TRBD1 (6 bases). Germline V gives CDR1 MNHEY, CDR2 SVGAGI. V lost 0 bases and J lost 10, with 16 bases in between. The CDR3 is 16 amino acids. CDR3 amino acids: CASSYSGQSSISPLHF. The CDR3, as DNA: TGTGCCAGCAGTTACTCAGGACAGTCGTCCATCTCACCCCTCCACTTT.

The V and J genes are TRBV7-9 and TRBJ2-5; the match to TRBD2 covers 7 bases. Near its end, the DNA agrees better with TRBJ2-7, so the J call may be wrong. The germline V gene has CDR1 SEHNR and CDR2 FQNEAQ (reference sequence). This CDR3 region has 12 residues. The CDR3, as DNA: TGTGCCAGCAGCTTAACGGGGGGCGAGCAGTACTTC. It codes for CASSLTGGEQYF.

The chain uses TRBV29-1 and TRBJ1-1, with 10 bases lining up with TRBD1. The CDR3 has 13 residues. The trim removed 5 bases at V and 5 bases at J, leaving 5 bases unmatched. Germline V gene data show CDR1 as SQVTM and CDR2 as ANQGSEA. The CDR3 spells CSVSDRGETEAFF. Here the CDR3 DNA reads TGCAGCGTTTCGGACAGGGGGGAAACTGAAGCTTTCTTT. The variable domain in full, completed from reference TRBV29-1 and TRBJ1-1, reads SAVISQKPSRDICQRGTSLTIQCQVDSQVTMMFWYRQQPGQSLTLIATANQGSEATYESGFVIDKFPISRPNLTFSTLTVSNMSPEDSSIYLCSVSDRGETEAFFGQGTRLTVV.